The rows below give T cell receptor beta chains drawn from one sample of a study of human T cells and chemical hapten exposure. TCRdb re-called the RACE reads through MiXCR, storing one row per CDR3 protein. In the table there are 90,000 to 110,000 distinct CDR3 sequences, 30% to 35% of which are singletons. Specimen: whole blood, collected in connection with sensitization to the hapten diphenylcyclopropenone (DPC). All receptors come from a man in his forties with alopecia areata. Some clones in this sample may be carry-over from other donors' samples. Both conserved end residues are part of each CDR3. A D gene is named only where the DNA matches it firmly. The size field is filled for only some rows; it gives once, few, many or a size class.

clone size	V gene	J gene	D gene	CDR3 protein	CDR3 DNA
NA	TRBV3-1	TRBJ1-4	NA	CASSASEKLFF	TGTGCCAGCAGCGCAAGTGAAAAACTGTTTTTT
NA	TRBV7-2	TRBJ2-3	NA	CASSLGAHSTDTQYF	TGTGCCAGCAGCTTAGGAGCGCATAGCACAGATACGCAGTATTTT
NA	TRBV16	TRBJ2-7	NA	CASSQSTWNRYEQYF	TGTGCCAGCAGCCAATCGACCTGGAATAGGTACGAGCAGTACTTC
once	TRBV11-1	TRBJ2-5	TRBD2	CASSLASPGRAGETQYF	TGTGCCAGCAGCTTAGCGTCACCCGGGAGGGCCGGTGAGACCCAGTACTTC
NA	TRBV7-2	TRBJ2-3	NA	CASSLVPGIGTDTQYF	TGTGCCAGCAGCTTAGTCCCGGGAATCGGTACAGATACGCAGTATTTT
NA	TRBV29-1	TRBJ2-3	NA	CSVGLLALSTDTQYF	TGCAGCGTTGGGTTACTAGCCCTGAGCACAGATACGCAGTATTTT
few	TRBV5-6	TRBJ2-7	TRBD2	CASSFRTSGRMNEQYF	TGTGCCAGCAGCTTTAGGACTAGCGGGAGGATGAACGAGCAGTACTTC
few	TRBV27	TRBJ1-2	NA	CASTIGPNYGYTF	TGTGCCAGCACCATTGGACCTAACTATGGCTACACCTTC
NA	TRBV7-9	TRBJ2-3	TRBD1	CASGQGTDTQYF	TGTGCCAGCGGACAGGGCACAGATACGCAGTATTTT
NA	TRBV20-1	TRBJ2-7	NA	CSAPKGSSSSYEQYF	TGCAGTGCTCCAAAAGGAAGTAGTAGCTCCTACGAGCAGTACTTC
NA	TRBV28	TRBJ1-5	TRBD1	CASETGQTIAGNQPQHF	TGTGCCAGTGAGACAGGGCAAACTATCGCCGGCAATCAGCCCCAGCATTTT
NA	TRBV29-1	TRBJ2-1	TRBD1	CSARQGTYNEQFF	TGCAGCGCACGACAGGGAACCTACAATGAGCAGTTCTTC
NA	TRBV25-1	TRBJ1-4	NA	CASSDSTDYGEKLFF	TGTGCCAGCAGTGATTCAACTGACTATGGCGAAAAACTGTTTTTT
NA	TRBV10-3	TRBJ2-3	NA	CAISEAGTTSTDTQYF	TGTGCCATCAGTGAGGCAGGGACGACGAGCACAGATACGCAGTATTTT
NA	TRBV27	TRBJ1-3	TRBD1	CASSLSQGGTGNTIYF	TGTGCCAGCAGTTTATCGCAGGGGGGGACTGGAAACACCATATATTTT
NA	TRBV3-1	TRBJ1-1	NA	CASRRGGEAFF	TGTGCCAGCAGGCGGGGCGGCGAAGCTTTCTTT
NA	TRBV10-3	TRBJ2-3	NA	CAISESGWGARTDTQYF	TGTGCCATCAGTGAGTCAGGTTGGGGGGCGCGGACAGATACGCAGTATTTT
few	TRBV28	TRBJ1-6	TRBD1	CASSPPGQGVSPLHF	TGTGCCAGCAGTCCACCGGGACAGGGTGTATCACCCCTCCACTTT
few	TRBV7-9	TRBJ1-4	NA	CATHTGMGGEKDNEKLFF	TGTGCCACCCATACAGGGATGGGCGGCGAGAAAGATAATGAAAAACTGTTTTTT
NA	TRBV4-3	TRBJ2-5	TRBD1	CASSRISTGSQETQYF	TGCGCCAGCAGCCGTATATCGACAGGGTCCCAAGAGACCCAGTACTTC
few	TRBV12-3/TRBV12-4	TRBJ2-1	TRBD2	CASSLLAGVYNEQFF	TGTGCCAGCAGCCTACTAGCGGGAGTTTATAATGAGCAGTTCTTC
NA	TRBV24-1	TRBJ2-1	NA	CATMRGQGSEQFF	TGTGCCACCATGAGAGGGCAGGGGAGTGAGCAGTTCTTC
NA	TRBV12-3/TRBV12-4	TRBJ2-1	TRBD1	CAIGVDRRFF	TGTGCCATCGGGGTGGACAGGAGGTTCTTC
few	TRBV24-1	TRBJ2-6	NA	CATSAGTGANVLTF	TGTGCCACCAGTGCAGGGACTGGGGCCAACGTCCTGACTTTC
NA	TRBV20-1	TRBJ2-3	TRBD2	CSARSGDGTDTQYF	TGCAGTGCTAGGAGCGGGGATGGCACAGATACGCAGTATTTT
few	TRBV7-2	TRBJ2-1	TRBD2	CASSLFPSGPNEQFF	TGTGCCAGCAGCTTGTTTCCTAGCGGACCCAATGAGCAGTTCTTC
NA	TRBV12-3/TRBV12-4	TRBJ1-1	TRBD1	CVSSSQQGVTEAFF	TGTGTCAGCAGTTCCCAGCAGGGGGTTACTGAAGCTTTCTTT
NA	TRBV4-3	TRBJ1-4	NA	CASSQSTGYEKLFF	TGCGCCAGCAGCCAAAGCACAGGGTACGAAAAACTGTTTTTT
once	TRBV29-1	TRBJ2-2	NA	CSVNVLGNTGELFF	TGCAGCGTAAATGTTTTAGGGAACACCGGGGAGCTGTTTTTT
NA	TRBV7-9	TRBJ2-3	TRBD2	CASSRGTSGASSTDTQYF	TGTGCCAGCAGCCGAGGGACTAGCGGGGCCTCTAGCACAGATACGCAGTATTTT
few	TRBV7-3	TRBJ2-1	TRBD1	CASSPGQSWNEQFF	TGTGCCAGCAGCCCGGGACAGTCTTGGAATGAGCAGTTCTTC
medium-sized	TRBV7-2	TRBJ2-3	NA	CASSFTDTQYF	TGTGCCAGCAGTTTCACAGATACGCAGTATTTT
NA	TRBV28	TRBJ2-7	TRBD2	CASSSPGLAGVQYF	TGTGCCAGCAGTTCTCCGGGACTAGCGGGAGTGCAGTACTTC
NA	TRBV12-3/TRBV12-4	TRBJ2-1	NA	CASRFGDSSYNEQFF	TGTGCCAGCAGGTTTGGAGATAGCTCCTACAATGAGCAGTTCTTC
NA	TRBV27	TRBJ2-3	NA	CAIRMREGTDTQYF	TGTGCCATCAGAATGCGGGAAGGGACAGATACGCAGTATTTT
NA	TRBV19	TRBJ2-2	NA	CASSMGVSTGELFF	TGTGCCAGTAGTATGGGTGTGAGCACCGGGGAGCTGTTTTTT
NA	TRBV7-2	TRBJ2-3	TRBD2	CASSLAAGRTDTQYF	TGTGCCAGCAGCTTAGCAGCGGGAAGGACAGATACGCAGTATTTT
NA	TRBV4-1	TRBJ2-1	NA	CASSSLGDEQFF	TGCGCCAGCAGCTCTCTTGGGGATGAGCAGTTCTTC
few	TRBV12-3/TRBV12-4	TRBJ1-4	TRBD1	CASRTGVLTNEKLFF	TGTGCCAGCAGGACAGGGGTACTCACTAATGAAAAACTGTTTTTT
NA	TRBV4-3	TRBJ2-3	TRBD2	CASSQILAGTSDTQYF	TGCGCCAGCAGCCAAATACTAGCGGGCACATCAGATACGCAGTATTTT
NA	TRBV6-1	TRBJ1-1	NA	CASSIRDGLNTEAFF	TGTGCCAGCAGTATACGGGACGGGCTGAACACTGAAGCTTTCTTT
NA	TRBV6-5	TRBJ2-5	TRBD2	CASSLSSGRSSGTQYF	TGTGCCAGCAGTCTTTCTAGCGGGAGATCAAGTGGGACCCAGTACTTC
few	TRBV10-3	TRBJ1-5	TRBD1	CAISRTGGNQPQHF	TGTGCCATCAGTCGGACAGGGGGCAATCAGCCCCAGCATTTT
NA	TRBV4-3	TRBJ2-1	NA	CASSQAFRDSRPFF	TGCGCCAGCAGCCAAGCATTCCGGGACTCTCGTCCGTTCTTC
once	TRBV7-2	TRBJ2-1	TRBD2	CASSPSVLAGDEQFF	TGTGCCAGCAGCCCTAGCGTCCTAGCGGGAGATGAGCAGTTCTTC
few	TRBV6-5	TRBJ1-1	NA	CASRNRVGTEAFF	TGTGCCAGCCGTAACAGGGTAGGGACTGAAGCTTTCTTT
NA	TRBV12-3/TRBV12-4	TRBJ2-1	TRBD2	CASSFASGYNEQFF	TGTGCCAGCAGTTTCGCTAGCGGGTACAATGAGCAGTTCTTC
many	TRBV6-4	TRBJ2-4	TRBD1	CASSEGAGGIQYF	TGTGCCAGCAGTGAAGGTGCAGGGGGCATTCAGTACTTC
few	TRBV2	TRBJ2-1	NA	CASSEALHVVNEQFF	TGTGCCAGCAGTGAAGCGCTTCACGTCGTCAATGAGCAGTTCTTC
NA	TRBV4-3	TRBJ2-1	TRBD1	CASSQDKGANEQFF	TGCGCCAGCAGCCAAGATAAGGGGGCAAATGAGCAGTTCTTC
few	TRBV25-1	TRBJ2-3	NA	CASSEGSVDTQYF	TGTGCCAGCAGTGAAGGATCGGTTGATACGCAGTATTTT
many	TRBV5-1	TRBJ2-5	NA	CASSSGTRGTETQYF	TGCGCCAGCAGCTCCGGGACTCGGGGGACAGAGACCCAGTACTTC
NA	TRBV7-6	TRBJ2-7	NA	CASSLGAGGEQYF	TGTGCCAGCAGCTTAGGGGCGGGCGGGGAGCAGTACTTC
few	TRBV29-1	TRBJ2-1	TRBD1	CSVETTTGTGPVF	TGCAGCGTTGAGACTACTACCGGGACAGGGCCCGTTTTC
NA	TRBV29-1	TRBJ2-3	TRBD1	CSVVRQGVDTQYF	TGCAGCGTTGTGAGGCAGGGGGTAGATACGCAGTATTTT
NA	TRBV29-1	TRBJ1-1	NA	CSVVGYRVFEAFF	TGCAGCGTTGTAGGTTACAGGGTGTTTGAAGCTTTCTTT
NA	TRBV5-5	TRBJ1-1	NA	CASKEARAHMNTEAFF	TGTGCCAGCAAAGAGGCGCGCGCCCATATGAACACTGAAGCTTTCTTT
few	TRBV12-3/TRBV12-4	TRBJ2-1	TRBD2	CASSFKREYRNEQFF	TGTGCCAGCAGTTTTAAGCGGGAGTACAGGAATGAGCAGTTCTTC